This T cell receptor (beta chain) was identified in a study of post-analysis software for immune sequencing data. The study's findings and limits: Four to six TRBV segments (TRBV5-6, TRBV5-1 and TRBV20-1 among them) occurred more frequently in patients than in controls.

A note on this clonotype: What it binds is unknown.

Incorporated into the TCR beta cDNA libraries were unique molecular identifiers, which served to reduce PCR and sequencing biases. TCRdb re-called the PCR reads with MiXCR, one entry per CDR3 protein. Here the sample spans approximately 350,000 distinct CDR3 sequences, roughly 36% being singletons. This CDR3 is built from 15 residues. Between the trimmed V and J ends, which lost 0 bases and 1 base, there was a span of 10 bases. CDR1 is MNHNY and CDR2 is SVGAGI in the germline V gene (reference sequence). The source material was blood. This chain connects TRBV6-6 to TRBJ2-7; the D call may be TRBD1 or TRBD2 (5 bases each). The source is a girl aged 5 to 17 with multiple sclerosis. CDR3 sequence: CASSYSRGASYEQYF. The CDR3 DNA is TGTGCCAGCAGTTACTCGAGAGGGGCTTCCTACGAGCAGTACTTC.